The 32 T cell receptor beta chains in this list originate from one sample, sequenced in a study of response to subunit inactivated influenza vaccine. TCRdb reanalysed the RT-PCR reads using MiXCR and keeps one entry per CDR3 protein. Seen here are about 650,000 distinct CDR3 sequences, 14% observed once, and the top ten hold roughly 7.6%. The starting material was PBMCs from blood, obtained approximately 15 days before vaccination. These receptor sequences come from a man aged 50-59 years who received an inactivated influenza vaccine.

J is TRBJ1-3 and V is TRBV7-2; D might be TRBD1 (5 bases). This CDR3 is 13 amino acids long. Trimming cost V 9 bases and J 3 bases, with 12 bases left between them. Germline V CDR1 and CDR2: SGHTA, FQGNSA. The DNA of the CDR3 is TGTGCCAGTACCCGGACAAGTGGAAACACCATATATTTT. It translates to CASTRTSGNTIYF.

This clonotype was detected a few times. V and J are TRBV4-2 and TRBJ2-7; D ambiguous. This CDR3 region has 11 residues. Germline-derived CDR1 and CDR2 are LGHNA and YNFKEQ. Trimming pared 0 bases from V and 12 bases from J, leaving 9 bases between. The chain's CDR3 is CASSQEGLLYF. CDR3 nucleotide sequence: TGTGCCAGCAGCCAAGAGGGCCTGCTGTACTTC.

This clonotype has more than one count but fewer than ten. The chain combines TRBV20-1 with TRBJ2-2; D is possibly TRBD2 (6 bases). CDR3 length equals 14 residues. CDR1 is DFQATT and CDR2 is SNEGSKA in the germline V gene (reference sequence). The germline V and J ends were trimmed by 4 bases and 2 bases, with 11 bases remaining between them. CDR3 sequence (DNA): TGCAGTGCTATGGGACTTACCAACACCGGGGAGCTGTTTTTT. This translates into CSAMGLTNTGELFF.

This chain uses TRBV11-2 with TRBJ1-2, with TRBD1 matching 7 bases. The CDR3 runs 14 residues. In germline, CDR1 is SGHAT, CDR2 FQNNGV. J lost 3 bases, V lost 7 bases, and 8 bases had no gene match. The CDR3 loop is CASTIGTGDYGYTF. The CDR3 region has the DNA TGTGCCAGCACCATAGGAACAGGGGACTATGGCTACACCTTC.

In the case of this clonotype: A read error may account for a junction end that differs from germline. This chain uses TRBV7-2 with TRBJ2-7; D not resolved. The CDR3 sequence is 16 residues long. Germline lookup yields CDR1 SGHTA and CDR2 FQGNSA. CDR3 DNA sequence: TGTGCCGGCAGCTTAGCAAGGACCTTGGAACCCTACGAGCAGTACTTC. It codes for CAGSLARTLEPYEQYF. Looking up the rest from reference TRBV7-2 and TRBJ2-7 gives the full variable domain: GAGVSQSPSNKVTEKGKDVELRCDPISGHTALYWYRQSLGQGLEFLIYFQGNSAPDKSGLPSDRFSAERTGGSVSTLTIQRTQQEDSAVYLCAGSLARTLEPYEQYFGPGTRLTVT.

This chain joins TRBV7-9 and TRBJ2-2, with 12 positions matching TRBD2. The CDR3 consists of 17 residues. Losses at the gene ends were 1 base for V and 1 base for J; bases not matched to a gene: 1. Germline CDR1 and CDR2: SEHNR and FQNEAQ (reference sequence). This CDR3 is CASSLGLAGVNTGELFF. CDR3 in DNA: TGTGCCAGCAGCTTAGGACTAGCGGGAGTGAACACCGGGGAGCTGTTTTTT. The variable domain in full, with the rest retrieved from reference TRBV7-9 and TRBJ2-2, is DTGVSQNPRHKITKRGQNVTFRCDPISEHNRLYWYRQTLGQGPEFLTYFQNEAQLEKSRLLSDRFSAERPKGSFSTLEIQRTEQGDSAMYLCASSLGLAGVNTGELFFGEGSRLTVL.

This clonotype occurred a few times. The CDR3 reads CASSQLEGMVGYTF. CDR3 nucleotide sequence: TGTGCCAGCAGCCAATTAGAGGGGATGGTAGGCTACACCTTC. The gene calls are TRBV3-1 and TRBJ1-2; weak D call: TRBD1 (5 bases). The V gene's germline CDR1 is LGHDT and CDR2 YNNKEL (reference sequence). This CDR3 region has 14 residues. Trimming took off 2 bases at V and 8 bases at J, with 15 bases between the two ends.

In its sample, this clonotype was seen a few times. This chain links TRBV7-8 with TRBJ2-5; possible D gene TRBD2, 5 bases. The V end was cut by 1 base, the J end by 0 bases, with 21 bases between. Germline V gene data show CDR1 as SGHVS and CDR2 as FQNEAQ. This CDR3 is 19 amino acids long. Written as DNA, the CDR3 is TGTGCCAGCAGCTTAGGCTCATACCGGGGAAAATGGAACCAAGAGACCCAGTACTTC. Its protein is CASSLGSYRGKWNQETQYF.

This clonotype was recorded many times. As DNA, the CDR3 is TGTGCCATCAGTTCCACCAGGGACAGTTCTAAAACCCAGTACTTC. Protein product: CAISSTRDSSKTQYF. The gene calls are TRBV10-3 and TRBJ2-5; 7 nucleotides agree with TRBD1. The ends lost 5 bases at V and 8 bases at J; junction bases unmatched: 14. There are 15 residues in the CDR3. Germline assignment: CDR1 ENHRY and CDR2 SYGVKD.

The gene calls are TRBV7-2 and TRBJ2-7; D unclear. The length of the CDR3 is 13 residues. The germline V and J ends were trimmed by 4 bases and 3 bases, with 10 bases remaining between them. Per the germline V gene, CDR1 is SGHTA and CDR2 is FQGNSA. In DNA, the CDR3 is TGTGCCAGCAGCTCCTCCTTCAACTACGAGCAGTACTTC. Residues: CASSSSFNYEQYF.

The chain combines TRBV20-1 with TRBJ1-5; TRBD1 aligns across 7 bases. V was pared by 3 bases and J by 5 bases, with 7 bases of the junction left unmatched. Germline values: CDR1 DFQATT, CDR2 SNEGSKA (reference sequence). The CDR3 contains 14 residues. CDR3 in amino acids: CSASRTGQYQPQHF. The CDR3 nucleotides read TGCAGTGCTAGTAGGACAGGCCAGTATCAGCCCCAGCATTTT.

This clonotype was seen a few times. V is TRBV4-3 and J is TRBJ2-1; no clear D. Germline lookup yields CDR1 LGHNA and CDR2 YSLEER. Trimming took 0 bases from V and 10 from J, leaving 13 bases between them. The CDR3 has 14 amino acids. The CDR3 is CASSQDSALGEQFF. In DNA, the CDR3 is TGCGCCAGCAGCCAAGATTCGGCCCTCGGCGAGCAGTTCTTC.

This clonotype came up a few times. The gene calls are TRBV10-3 and TRBJ2-7; D is uncertain. Looked up from germline, CDR1 is ENHRY and CDR2 is SYGVKD. This CDR3 is built from 12 residues. Deletions cut 4 bases from V and 3 bases from J, with 7 bases between. The DNA for the CDR3 is TGTGCCATCAGTGTGAAGGGCTACGAGCAGTACTTC. Its translation: CAISVKGYEQYF.

This clonotype was observed a handful of times. The J gene is TRBJ2-7, the V gene TRBV20-1, with 7 bases aligning to TRBD1. With V trimmed by 6 bases and J by 0 bases, 5 bases remained unmatched. This CDR3 region has 13 residues. The germline V gene has CDR1 DFQATT and CDR2 SNEGSKA (reference sequence). The DNA for the CDR3 is TGCAGTGCCCAGGACAGGTTCTCCTACGAGCAGTACTTC. Encoded protein: CSAQDRFSYEQYF.

The chain recombines TRBV14 with TRBJ2-7, with TRBD1 matching over 9 bases. CDR1 and CDR2 (germline): SGHDN, FVKESK. V lost 5 bases, J lost 3 bases, and 2 bases stayed unmatched. The CDR3 contains 13 residues. The CDR3 coding sequence is TGTGCCAGCAGCGCGACAGGGGGCTACGAGCAGTACTTC. Amino acids: CASSATGGYEQYF.

This chain connects TRBV27 to TRBJ2-2, with TRBD1 identical over 7 bases. The CDR3 spans 14 residues. Germline lookup yields CDR1 MNHEY and CDR2 SMNVEV (reference sequence). J gave up 6 bases and V 5 bases, and 6 bases lay outside the gene matches. CDR3 nucleotide sequence: TGTGCCAGCAGTACCCGACAGGGTGCCGGGGAGCTGTTTTTT. Amino acids: CASSTRQGAGELFF.

This chain joins TRBV6-2 or TRBV6-3 and TRBJ2-1, with 8 bases that match TRBD2. Per germline, CDR1 MNHEY and CDR2 SVGEGT. With 6 bases clipped from V and 4 bases from J, the junction kept 8 bases outside the gene matches. The CDR3 has 15 amino acids. CDR3: CASRGRREVYNEQFF. The CDR3 region has the DNA TGTGCCAGCAGAGGGAGGCGGGAGGTGTACAATGAGCAGTTCTTC.

CDR3 nucleotides: TGCGCCAGCAGCCAAGTAGCAGGGAACACTGAAGCTTTCTTT. Residues: CASSQVAGNTEAFF. The chain carries TRBV4-3 and TRBJ1-1; D unclear. Per germline, CDR1 LGHNA and CDR2 YSLEER. Trimming left V 1 base short and J 1 base short, with 7 bases between. The CDR3 covers 14 residues.

This clonotype appeared a single time. The V call is TRBV15, the J call TRBJ2-5; D remains ambiguous. Germline V gene lookup returns CDR1 LNHNV and CDR2 YYDKDF (reference sequence). This CDR3 spans 16 amino acids. V was pared by 3 bases and J by 1 base, with 15 bases between. The CDR3 reads CATSSVGGWGQETQYF. DNA of the CDR3: TGTGCCACCAGCAGTGTCGGTGGTTGGGGCCAAGAGACCCAGTACTTC. Looking up the rest from reference TRBV15 and TRBJ2-5 gives the full variable domain: DAMVIQNPRYQVTQFGKPVTLSCSQTLNHNVMYWYQQKSSQAPKLLFHYYDKDFNNEADTPDNFQSRRPNTSFCFLDIRSPGLGDTAMYLCATSSVGGWGQETQYFGPGTRLLVL.

The sample holds a few counts of this clonotype. This chain joins TRBV7-9 and TRBJ2-7; D tentatively fits TRBD1 or TRBD2 (5 bases each). The germline CDR1 and CDR2 sequences are SEHNR and FQNEAQ (reference sequence). The V and J ends lost 2 bases and 5 bases respectively, with 19 bases between them. The CDR3 covers 16 residues. The CDR3 DNA sequence: TGTGCCAGCAGCTTATTGGGGACGGCCGACCCCCACGAGCAGTACTTC. Translating it yields CASSLLGTADPHEQYF.

This clonotype was seen only a few times. DNA for the CDR3: TGTGCCAGCAGTGAACGCGCGGACAGGGGGCTCGAAAACATTCAGTACTTC. It is translated as CASSERADRGLENIQYF. The V gene is TRBV12-3 or TRBV12-4, the J gene TRBJ2-4; 11 bases are a match to TRBD1. The ends lost 5 bases at V and 5 bases at J; junction bases unmatched: 11. The length of the CDR3 is 17 residues.

This clonotype turned up a few times. The gene calls are TRBV4-2 and TRBJ2-7; 7 bases are shared with TRBD2. With V trimmed by 1 base and J by 5 bases, 8 bases remained unmatched. Per the germline V gene, CDR1 is LGHNA and CDR2 is YNFKEQ. This CDR3 is built from 15 residues. CDR3 nucleotides: TGTGCCAGCAGCCAAGCGGGGGAGGGCCGTGACGAGCAGTACTTC. It encodes CASSQAGEGRDEQYF.

The V and J genes are TRBV5-1 and TRBJ1-6; weak D call: TRBD1 (5 bases). The CDR3 has 13 residues. Trimming shortened V by 5 bases and J by 5 bases, and 8 bases separated the two germline ends. Germline V gene data show CDR1 as SGHRS and CDR2 as YFSETQ. In DNA form, the CDR3 reads TGCGCCAGCAGTGAGACAGATAATTCACCCCTCCACTTT. It codes for CASSETDNSPLHF.

The genes are TRBV5-1 and TRBJ2-5, with D perhaps matching TRBD2 (6 bases). The CDR3 covers 17 residues. V gave up 0 bases and J gave up 6 bases, with 21 bases separating them. Germline V gene data show CDR1 as SGHRS and CDR2 as YFSETQ. The CDR3 coding sequence is TGCGCCAGCAGCTTGGTTAGTCCTAGCGTCCACAATAAGACCCAGTACTTC. It codes for CASSLVSPSVHNKTQYF.

With regard to this clonotype: It is likely a read error: a sequence one base away is far more abundant. It is likely a read error, because the conserved phenylalanine at the end of the CDR3 is missing. This chain joins TRBV7-6 and TRBJ2-2, with D perhaps TRBD2 (6 bases). The CDR3 contains 15 residues. Germline V gene data show CDR1 as SGHVS and CDR2 as FNYEAQ. The V end was cut by 3 bases, the J end by 4 bases, with 12 bases between. The chain's CDR3 is CASSLGQGGTGELFS. The DNA for the CDR3 is TGTGCCAGCAGCTTGGGCCAGGGAGGCACCGGGGAGCTGTTTTCT.

This clonotype was detected only a few times. This CDR3 is CSAKDRGRVYGYTF. The CDR3 region has the DNA TGCAGTGCCAAGGACAGGGGGCGCGTCTATGGCTACACCTTC. The gene calls are TRBV20-1 and TRBJ1-2; TRBD1 matches at 11 bases. The V and J ends lost 6 bases and 4 bases, in that order; junction bases with no gene match: 7. Germline-derived CDR1 and CDR2 are DFQATT and SNEGSKA (reference sequence). The CDR3 sequence is 14 residues long.

V is TRBV20-1 and J is TRBJ2-3, with 14 bases lining up with TRBD2. In germline, CDR1 is DFQATT, CDR2 SNEGSKA (reference sequence). This CDR3 comprises 16 residues. Germline trimming cut 1 base from V and 4 bases from J; bases unmatched to any gene: 4. This CDR3 is CSARGTSGRRADTQYF. CDR3 bases: TGCAGTGCTAGAGGGACTAGCGGGAGGCGGGCAGATACGCAGTATTTT.

Only a few counts were recorded for this clonotype. The V and J genes are TRBV5-1 and TRBJ2-1; D perhaps matches TRBD1 (7 bases). V was trimmed by 6 bases and J by 8 bases, leaving 15 bases between them. The CDR3 loop spans 13 amino acids. Germline V gene sequence: CDR1 SGHRS, CDR2 YFSETQ. CDR3 in DNA: TGCGCCAGCACGGGGGACAGTGGGTATGAGCAGTTCTTC. Translating gives CASTGDSGYEQFF.

The chain carries TRBV5-1 and TRBJ2-5; D gene uncertain. CDR1 and CDR2 (germline): SGHRS, YFSETQ. The V gene lost 1 base and the J gene lost 1 base, with 8 bases spanning the gap. The length of the CDR3 is 14 residues. The DNA for the CDR3 is TGCGCCAGCAGCTTGATGGGTACCCAAGAGACCCAGTACTTC. It specifies CASSLMGTQETQYF.

The chain employs TRBV30 and TRBJ2-5; D is unresolved. The V end was cut by 0 bases, the J end by 4 bases, with 12 bases between. Germline-derived CDR1 and CDR2 are GTSNPN and SVGIG (reference sequence). The length of the CDR3 is 14 residues. The CDR3 DNA follows: TGTGCCTGGAGTGTAGAATGGGCCCGAGAGACCCAGTACTTC. Its protein is CAWSVEWARETQYF.

This clonotype was observed many times. The V gene is TRBV9, the J gene TRBJ2-5; D is unresolved. V was clipped by 0 bases and J by 0 bases, with 9 bases between them. The CDR3 totals 15 residues. Germline V gives CDR1 SGDLS, CDR2 YYNGEE. The CDR3: CASSVGTTYQETQYF. The DNA for the CDR3 is TGTGCCAGCAGCGTAGGAACAACGTACCAAGAGACCCAGTACTTC.

V gene TRBV11-2 combines with J gene TRBJ2-6; D possibly uses TRBD1 or TRBD2 (6 bases each). V lost 3 bases, J lost 1 base, and 19 bases lay in between. This CDR3 has 19 amino acids. Germline V gives CDR1 SGHAT, CDR2 FQNNGV. The CDR3 loop is CASSLPPWGAVSGANVLTF. CDR3 in DNA: TGTGCCAGCAGCTTGCCCCCCTGGGGGGCGGTTTCTGGGGCCAACGTCCTGACTTTC.